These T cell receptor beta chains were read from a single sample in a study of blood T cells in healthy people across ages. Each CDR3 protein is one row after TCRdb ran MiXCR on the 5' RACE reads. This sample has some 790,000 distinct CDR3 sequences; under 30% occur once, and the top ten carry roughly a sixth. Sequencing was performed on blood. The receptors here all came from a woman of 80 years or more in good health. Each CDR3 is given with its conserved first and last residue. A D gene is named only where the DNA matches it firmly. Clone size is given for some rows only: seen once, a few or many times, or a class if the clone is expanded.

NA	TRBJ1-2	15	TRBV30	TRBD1	CAWRHTGTGHYGYTF	TGTGCCTGGAGACACACCGGGACAGGCCATTATGGCTACACCTTC
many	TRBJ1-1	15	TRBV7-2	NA	CASSLVRGSGTEAFF	TGTGCCAGCAGCTTAGTAAGGGGGTCAGGCACTGAAGCTTTCTTT
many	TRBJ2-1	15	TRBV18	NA	CASSRTANNNNEQFF	TGTGCCAGCTCCCGGACGGCGAATAATAACAATGAGCAGTTCTTC
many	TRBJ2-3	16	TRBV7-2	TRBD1	CASSLGGTGGTDTQYF	TGTGCCAGCAGCTTAGGAGGGACAGGGGGCACAGATACGCAGTATTTT
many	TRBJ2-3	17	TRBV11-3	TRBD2	CASSLDRGGNIPDTQYF	TGTGCCAGCAGCTTAGATCGCGGGGGAAATATCCCAGATACGCAGTATTTT
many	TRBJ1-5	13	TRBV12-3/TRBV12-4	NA	CASSPQGIQPQHF	TGTGCCAGCAGTCCTCAGGGAATTCAGCCCCAGCATTTT
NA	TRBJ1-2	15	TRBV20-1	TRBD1	CSARPTGGVNYGYTF	TGCAGTGCTAGACCAACAGGGGGAGTTAACTATGGCTACACCTTC
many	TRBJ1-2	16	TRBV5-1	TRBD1	CASSPSLTGFDYGYTF	TGCGCCAGCAGCCCCTCCCTGACAGGGTTTGACTATGGCTACACCTTC
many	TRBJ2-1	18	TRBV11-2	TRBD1	CASSLRGRSLNSYNEQFF	TGTGCCAGCAGCTTAAGGGGGCGATCTCTAAACTCCTACAATGAGCAGTTCTTC
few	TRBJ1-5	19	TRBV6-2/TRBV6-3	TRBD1	CASTRNSGTGHTIHQPQHF	TGTGCCAGCACCCGGAACTCCGGGACAGGACACACAATTCATCAGCCCCAGCATTTT
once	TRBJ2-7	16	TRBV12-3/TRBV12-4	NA	CASNTLQGGSYNEQYF	TGTGCCAGCAATACCTTACAGGGAGGTTCCTACAATGAGCAGTACTTC
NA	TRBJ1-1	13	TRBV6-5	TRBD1	CASSLDRGEGAFF	TGTGCCAGCAGTTTGGACAGGGGAGAAGGGGCTTTCTTT
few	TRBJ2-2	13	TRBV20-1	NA	CSARHTNTGELFF	TGCAGTGCTAGGCACACGAACACCGGGGAGCTGTTTTTT
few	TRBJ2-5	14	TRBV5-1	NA	CASSHGVGEETQYF	TGCGCCAGCAGCCATGGAGTGGGGGAAGAGACCCAGTACTTC
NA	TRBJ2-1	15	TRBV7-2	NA	CASSWRDWSNNEQFF	TGTGCCAGCAGCTGGCGGGACTGGAGCAACAATGAGCAGTTCTTC
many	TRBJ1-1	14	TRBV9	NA	CASSVADALGEAFF	TGTGCCAGCAGCGTAGCTGATGCATTGGGTGAAGCTTTCTTT
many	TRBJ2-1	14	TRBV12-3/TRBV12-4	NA	CASSRQSSYNEQFF	TGTGCCAGTAGCCGGCAAAGCTCCTACAATGAGCAGTTCTTC
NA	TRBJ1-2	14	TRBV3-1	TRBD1	CATWGQFGNYGYTF	TGTGCCACCTGGGGACAGTTCGGGAACTATGGCTACACCTTC
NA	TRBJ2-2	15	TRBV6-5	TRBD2	CASRGLAGTTGELFF	TGTGCCAGCAGGGGACTAGCGGGGACCACCGGGGAGCTGTTTTTT
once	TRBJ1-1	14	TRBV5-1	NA	CASSLGEQASEAFF	TGCGCCAGCAGCTTGGGGGAACAGGCCTCCGAAGCTTTCTTT
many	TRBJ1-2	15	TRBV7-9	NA	CASSLEVRRTDGYTF	TGTGCCAGCAGCTTAGAGGTTCGACGGACGGATGGCTACACCTTC
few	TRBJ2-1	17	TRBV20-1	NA	CSARDASSLNSYNEQFF	TGCAGTGCTAGAGATGCGTCTAGCCTGAACTCCTACAATGAGCAGTTCTTC
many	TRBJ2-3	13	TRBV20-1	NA	CSGDGGRTDTQYF	TGCAGCGGCGATGGGGGCCGCACAGATACGCAGTATTTT
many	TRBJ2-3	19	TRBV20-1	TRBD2	CSARDFSRGSGGVGDTQYF	TGCAGTGCTAGAGATTTTTCGAGAGGTAGCGGGGGGGTCGGAGATACGCAGTATTTT
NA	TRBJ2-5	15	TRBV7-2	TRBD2	CASSLDGGAVKTQYF	TGTGCCAGCAGCTTAGACGGGGGGGCTGTGAAGACCCAGTACTTC
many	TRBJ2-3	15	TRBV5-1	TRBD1	CASSLQGGPYDTQYF	TGCGCCAGCAGCTTACAGGGGGGCCCCTACGATACGCAGTATTTT
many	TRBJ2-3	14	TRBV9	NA	CASSRGAGTDTQYF	TGTGCCAGCTCCAGGGGTGCGGGAACAGATACGCAGTATTTT
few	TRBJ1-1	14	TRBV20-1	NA	CSARDVGEVTEAFF	TGCAGTGCTAGAGATGTGGGAGAGGTCACTGAAGCTTTCTTT